This TCR beta chain stems from a study of blood T cells in healthy people across ages. Using a J-beta primer mix together with a sample-barcoded 5' primer, a second PCR was run for roughly 7 to 11 cycles. A template-switch adaptor with 12 random nucleotides tagged each cDNA molecule. TCRdb reanalysed the 5' RACE reads using MiXCR and keeps one entry per CDR3 protein. The sample includes 1.5 million to 2 million distinct CDR3 sequences, 28% of them seen just once. About this clonotype: Its matching antigen is unknown.

Regarding the study as a whole: Since the PBMCs were unsorted, naive and antigen-experienced cells could not be conclusively compared. The donors' CMV status was not determined, possibly confounding changes in expanded clonotypes.

The sample consisted of blood. The source is a woman in her twenties or thirties in good health.

Here the CDR3 DNA reads TGTGCCAGCAGTTTAGGGCCAGCGGCCTACGAGCAGTACTTC. Its protein is CASSLGPAAYEQYF. V gene TRBV27 combines with J gene TRBJ2-7; maybe TRBD2 (5 bases). Per germline, CDR1 MNHEY and CDR2 SMNVEV (reference sequence). This CDR3 is 14 amino acids long. V was pared by 2 bases and J by 2 bases, with 10 bases between.